This TCR beta chain was sequenced during a study of glioma-infiltrating T cells after dendritic cell vaccination. As for the study in general: Autologous tumor lysate-pulsed dendritic cell vaccination was given between the early 2000s and the early 2010s. Dendritic cell vaccine was injected intradermally three times, biweekly.

The table lists this clone with a count of one. The time point is: after dendritic cell vaccination, including at tumor progression/relapse. Isocitrate dehydrogenase mutation was absent in all glioblastoma patients. The primer mix had 60 V beta and 13 J beta primers. TCRdb's copy holds only in-frame clones and misses some; the assay was immunoSEQ multiplex PCR. The repertoire includes around 90,000 clones, roughly 77% of them detected once, and 2.1% sits in the top ten. The CDR3 contains 15 residues. Germline V gene data show CDR1 as SGHAT and CDR2 as FQNNGV. Unmatched junction bases numbered 8, after V lost 1 base and J lost 9 bases.

The chain combines TRBV11-2 with TRBJ2-1; 8 positions agree with TRBD2. This TCR was sampled from a human donor with glioblastoma. Sequencing used blood, obtained after dendritic cell vaccination. The CDR3 loop reads CASSLGSGGPLEQFF. CDR3 DNA: TGTGCCAGCAGCTTAGGTTCGGGAGGGCCGCTTGAGCAGTTCTTC.